Listed here are 23 T cell receptor beta chains from one sample, sequenced in a study of molecular identifiers for immune sequencing clone quantification. TCRdb independently ran MiXCR on the PCR reads; one entry per CDR3 protein. This sample has under 15,000 distinct CDR3 sequences, with roughly 15% found just once. Sequencing input: naive CD8+ T cells from blood, with Jurkat cell RNA spiked in. Stated subset: FACS-sorted CD8+CD4-CCR7+CD45RA+ naive T cells. Receptor source: a human donor in good health. Some libraries in this study had Jurkat cell RNA spiked in.

By sample fraction, this clonotype is medium-sized. The J gene is TRBJ2-7, the V gene TRBV28, with unresolved D. The CDR3 is made up of 16 amino acids. The ends were cut back, 3 bases at V and 0 bases at J, with 15 bases in the middle. Germline CDR1 and CDR2: MDHEN and SYDVKM. CDR3: CASSFLGQYNSYEQYF. CDR3 in DNA: TGTGCCAGCAGTTTTCTAGGTCAGTACAACTCCTACGAGCAGTACTTC.

In this sample, this clonotype turned up many times. This sequence joins TRBV4-1 and TRBJ1-5, with D unclear. The germline V and J ends were trimmed by 2 bases and 0 bases, with 8 bases remaining between them. Looked up from germline, CDR1 is MGHRA and CDR2 is YSYEKL. The CDR3 is made up of 15 amino acids. The CDR3 is CASSQLESSNQPQHF. CDR3 nucleotides: TGCGCCAGCAGCCAATTAGAATCTAGCAATCAGCCCCAGCATTTT.

This clonotype was detected ten times or more. The J gene is TRBJ2-7, the V gene TRBV4-2; 7 bases agree with TRBD1. Trimming cost V 0 bases and J 3 bases; bases outside gene matches: 8. This CDR3 spans 16 amino acids. CDR1 is LGHNA, CDR2 YNFKEQ, per germline. The CDR3: CASSQEGYRGNYEQYF. The CDR3 coding sequence is TGTGCCAGCAGCCAAGAAGGTTACAGGGGAAACTACGAGCAGTACTTC.

Notes on this clonotype: Its ends do not fully match the called genes, so a read error is possible. The chain links TRBV27 to TRBJ2-1; D is possibly TRBD1 or TRBD2 (5 bases each). Germline CDR1 and CDR2: MNHEY and SMNVEV (reference sequence). The CDR3 totals 14 residues. CDR3: CASSFGASYNEQSF. CDR3 DNA: TGTGCCAGCAGTTTCGGGGCCTCCTACAATGAGCAGTCCTTC.

The chain is built from TRBV10-1 and TRBJ2-6, with TRBD1 identical over 8 bases. This CDR3 comprises 16 residues. CDR1 is WNHNN and CDR2 is SYGVQD in the germline V gene (reference sequence). V lost 3 bases, J lost 5 bases, and 6 bases stayed unmatched. DNA of the CDR3: TGCGCCAGCAGTGACCGGACAGGGTACTGGGCCAACGTCCTGACTTTC. It encodes CASSDRTGYWANVLTF.

This clonotype has a handful of counts. The genes are TRBV7-9 and TRBJ2-1, with D unclear. Germline V gives CDR1 SEHNR, CDR2 FQNEAQ (reference sequence). This CDR3 region has 10 residues. V shed 10 bases and J shed 5 bases, with 6 bases lying between them. The CDR3 coding sequence is TGTGCCACCGCGAACAATGAGCAGTTCTTC. The encoded protein is CATANNEQFF.

For this clonotype: A much larger clone differs from this one at a single base, so this may be a read error. The chain links TRBV27 to TRBJ2-6; 7 bases agree with TRBD1. The CDR3 covers 15 residues. Germline V gene data show CDR1 as MNHEY and CDR2 as SMNVEV (reference sequence). This CDR3 reads CASSQGGFGANVQTF. CDR3 in DNA: TGTGCCAGCAGTCAAGGGGGCTTTGGGGCCAACGTCCAGACTTTC.

Details on this clonotype: Since a much larger clone is just one base distant, this may be a read error. CDR3 residues: CASNLGWGGETQYF. CDR3 nucleotide sequence: TGTGCCAGCAACTTGGGGTGGGGCGGAGAGACCCAGTACTTC. The chain uses TRBV5-3 and TRBJ2-5, with a weak D call TRBD1 (5 bases). TRBV5-3 counts as an open reading frame of uncertain function. The V end lost 8 bases, the J end lost 4 bases, and 18 bases lay between the germline ends. CDR3 length: 14 residues.

The J gene is TRBJ1-2, the V gene TRBV12-3 or TRBV12-4, with D hard to call. Trimming left V 6 bases short and J 4 bases short, with 9 bases between. The CDR3 length is 12 residues. In DNA form, the CDR3 reads TGTGCCAGCAGCCCCGGGATCTATGGCTACACCTTC. Its translation: CASSPGIYGYTF.

Many counts were recorded for this clonotype. The chain has TRBV28 and TRBJ1-5; 11 bases match TRBD1. CDR1 is MDHEN, CDR2 SYDVKM, per germline. The V segment lost 5 bases and the J segment 4 bases; nucleotides outside the gene matches: 10. This CDR3 is built from 17 residues. CDR3 loop: CASSPIEGQGVNQPQHF. Written as DNA, the CDR3 is TGTGCCAGCAGTCCGATAGAGGGACAGGGGGTAAATCAGCCCCAGCATTTT. Using reference TRBV28 and TRBJ1-5 for the parts outside the CDR3, the full variable domain is DVKVTQSSRYLVKRTGEKVFLECVQDMDHENMFWYRQDPGLGLRLIYFSYDVKMKEKGDIPEGYSVSREKKERFSLILESASTNQTSMYLCASSPIEGQGVNQPQHFGDGTRLSIL.

This clonotype counts as medium-sized. The chain has TRBV29-1 and TRBJ2-1; D remains unclear. Trimming took 3 bases from V and 6 from J, leaving 9 bases between them. Germline CDR1 is SQVTM and CDR2 is ANQGSEA. The length of the CDR3 is 12 residues. This CDR3 is CSVEFVLNEQFF. DNA of the CDR3: TGCAGCGTTGAGTTCGTTCTCAATGAGCAGTTCTTC.

The chain is built from TRBV28 and TRBJ1-5; D not certain. The CDR3 is 11 amino acids. V was trimmed by 8 bases and J by 2 bases, leaving 4 bases between them. Germline V lookup: CDR1 MDHEN, CDR2 SYDVKM. In nucleotides, the CDR3 is TGTGCCAGCGGGGGCAATCAGCCCCAGCATTTT. It is translated as CASGGNQPQHF.

There are many counts of this clonotype. V is TRBV13 and J is TRBJ2-1; the D gene is possibly TRBD1 (5 bases). Germline-derived CDR1 and CDR2 are PRHDT and FYEKMQ (reference sequence). Trimming took 2 bases from V and 10 from J, leaving 18 bases between them. CDR3 length equals 15 residues. The CDR3 DNA reads TGTGCCAGCAGCTTACCGCAGGGCCTTGTCCTGGAGCAGTTCTTC. Protein product: CASSLPQGLVLEQFF. Filled out from reference TRBV13 and TRBJ2-1, the complete variable domain reads AAGVIQSPRHLIKEKRETATLKCYPIPRHDTVYWYQQGPGQDPQFLISFYEKMQSDKGSIPDRFSAQQFSDYHSELNMSSLELGDSALYFCASSLPQGLVLEQFFGPGTRLTVL.

By proportion, this clonotype is medium-sized. V is TRBV10-2 and J is TRBJ2-3, with TRBD2 identical over 10 bases. The CDR3 contains 14 residues. Germline trimming cut 2 bases from V and 5 bases from J; bases unmatched to any gene: 1. The germline gives CDR1 WSHSY, CDR2 SAAADI. The CDR3 loop reads CASSEVAGGDTQYF. CDR3 nucleotide sequence: TGCGCCAGCAGTGAGGTAGCGGGAGGAGATACGCAGTATTTT.

Of note for this clonotype: Its ends do not fully match the called genes, so a read error is possible. The gene calls are TRBV9 and TRBJ2-1; D is possibly TRBD2 (5 bases). Germline assignment: CDR1 SGDLS and CDR2 YYNGEE. The CDR3 extends over 16 amino acids. In DNA, the CDR3 is TGTGCCAGCAGCGTATCCTCTGGGAGCTCCTACAATGCGCAGTTCTTC. This encodes CASSVSSGSSYNAQFF. The full variable domain, rest sourced from reference TRBV9 and TRBJ2-1, is DSGVTQTPKHLITATGQRVTLRCSPRSGDLSVYWYQQSLDQGLQFLIQYYNGEERAKGNILERFSAQQFPDLHSELNLSSLELGDSALYFCASSVSSGSSYNAQFFGPGTRLTVL.

This chain joins TRBV15 and TRBJ2-5, with 13 bases identical to TRBD2. This CDR3 is built from 15 residues. Germline CDR1 LNHNV, CDR2 YYDKDF (reference sequence). The ends lost 8 bases at V and 11 bases at J; junction bases unmatched: 14. The CDR3 loop reads CATGHGLAGEGTQYF. The CDR3 nucleotides are TGTGCCACCGGCCACGGACTAGCGGGAGAGGGTACTCAGTACTTC.

By sample fraction, this clonotype is medium-sized. The chain recombines TRBV6-1 with TRBJ2-5; 10 nucleotides line up with TRBD1. From germline, CDR1 is MNHNS and CDR2 SASEGT. The V gene end was trimmed by 6 bases and the J gene end by 4 bases; junction bases not matched to a gene: 8. This CDR3 region has 15 residues. CDR3 in DNA: TGTGCCAGCAGGGTTAAGGACAGGGGGGGAGAGACCCAGTACTTC. It translates to CASRVKDRGGETQYF.

Relative to its sample, this clonotype is medium-sized. This rearrangement joins TRBV5-4 to TRBJ2-3; no clear D. With 0 bases removed from V and 4 bases from J, the gap between germline ends came to 9 bases. Germline V gene data show CDR1 as SGHNT and CDR2 as YYREEE (reference sequence). This CDR3 spans 14 amino acids. The CDR3 region is CASSLGGGADTQYF. CDR3 bases: TGTGCCAGCAGCTTGGGAGGTGGGGCAGATACGCAGTATTTT.

At least ten counts were recorded for this clonotype. The J gene is TRBJ2-3, the V gene TRBV7-6; 10 bases line up with TRBD2. The V gene end was trimmed by 2 bases and the J gene end by 5 bases; junction bases not matched to a gene: 10. The CDR3 extends over 17 amino acids. Germline assignment: CDR1 SGHVS and CDR2 FNYEAQ. The DNA for the CDR3 is TGTGCCAGCAGCTTATTGGCTAGCGGGAGTCCAAGAGATACGCAGTATTTT. Amino acids: CASSLLASGSPRDTQYF.

This clonotype ranks as medium-sized. V and J are TRBV19 and TRBJ2-1; 9 nucleotides match TRBD2. This CDR3 comprises 17 residues. V was clipped by 3 bases and J by 1 base; unmatched bases: 7. In germline, CDR1 is LNHDA, CDR2 SQIVND (reference sequence). CDR3 region: CASSITVTSGSYNEQFF. In nucleotides, the CDR3 is TGTGCCAGTAGTATTACCGTGACTAGCGGTTCCTACAATGAGCAGTTCTTC.

This clonotype was observed many times. The V gene is TRBV4-1, the J gene TRBJ2-7; 7 bases line up with TRBD2. Looked up from germline, CDR1 is MGHRA and CDR2 is YSYEKL. The CDR3 loop spans 12 amino acids. Trimming removed 4 bases from V and 6 bases from J; junction bases left unmatched: 3. The CDR3 spells CASSLGGFEQYF. The CDR3 coding sequence is TGCGCCAGCAGCCTGGGGGGGTTCGAGCAGTACTTC.

This clonotype was seen repeatedly, ten times or more. This chain uses TRBV21-1 with TRBJ1-5; the DNA was not compared with TRBD1, the D call given in the table. TRBV21-1 is listed as a pseudogene. The CDR3 has 12 amino acids. CDR3 loop: CARGDRLWPQHF. The CDR3 nucleotides read TGTGCCAGGGGGGACAGGCTATGGCCCCAGCATTTT.

By its share, this clonotype is medium-sized. This sequence joins TRBV20-1 and TRBJ2-4, with 12 bases that match TRBD2. V lost 4 bases, J lost 0 bases, and 13 bases stayed unmatched. CDR1 is DFQATT and CDR2 is SNEGSKA in the germline V gene (reference sequence). The CDR3 has 19 amino acids. CDR3: CSANKGLAGQGVAKNIQYF. The CDR3 region has the DNA TGCAGTGCTAACAAAGGACTAGCGGGACAAGGGGTAGCCAAAAACATTCAGTACTTC.